This T cell receptor beta chain came from a study of cytomegalovirus exposure and HLA in healthy donors. This clone was detected a few times. Antigen: not known. General study findings and limits: Donors belonging to an Asian-associated ancestry cluster reportedly showed fewer N-insertions in productive TCRs than the roughly 680-donor mean, according to what a later analysis found. Among the CMV-associated chains, three were confirmed in vitro as specific for CMV antigens.

Vbeta (60) and Jbeta (13) primers were used in the PCR. The table came from immunoSEQ multiplex PCR; TCRdb's copy has only in-frame clones and leaves some out. The top ten hold 1% of the sample, which has more than 100,000 clones, 80% seen once. Sample: PBMCs. This receptor was obtained from a man aged 40-55 years in good health and CMV-seronegative.

Written as DNA, the CDR3 is TGTGCCAGCAGTTTTTCAGGGAGGGGTGGCTACACCTTC. Translated: CASSFSGRGGYTF. The chain is built from TRBV28 and TRBJ1-2; D might be TRBD1 (5 bases). The CDR3 loop spans 13 amino acids. Germline CDR1 reads MDHEN; CDR2 reads SYDVKM. Trimming took off 3 bases at V and 7 bases at J, with 12 bases between the two ends.